The text below deals with one TCR beta chain. The data stem from a study of blood T cell repertoires in COVID-19. TCRdb keeps only in-frame clones here, not all; method: immunoSEQ multiplex PCR. The table records about 58,000 clones, more than 85% of them present only once. Sequenced material: peripheral blood. The receptor's source is a woman in her 70s with active COVID-19.

The CDR3 region is CASSQGRLASNEQFF. In nucleotides, the CDR3 is TGTGCCAGCAGCCAAGGGAGACTAGCGTCCAATGAGCAGTTCTTC. The V and J genes are TRBV3-1 (or the pseudogene TRBV3-2) and TRBJ2-1; TRBD2 agrees at 8 bases. CDR3 length equals 15 residues. Germline assignment: CDR1 LGHDT and CDR2 YNNKEL (reference sequence). Unmatched junction bases numbered 5, after V lost 1 base and J lost 6 bases.